Listed below are T cell receptor beta chains from one sample, sequenced in a study of blood T cell repertoires in COVID-19. Libraries were prepared by immunoSEQ multiplex PCR; TCRdb keeps only in-frame clonotypes and omits some of them. The sample contains about 160,000 clones, 80% of which appear only once. The specimen sequenced was PBMCs or T cells enriched from blood (not recorded which). The receptors derive from a woman aged 55-70 years who had recovered from COVID-19. The CDR3 runs from the conserved cysteine through the conserved F or W. The order of the fields is D gene, J gene, CDR3 length, clone size, V gene, CDR3 protein, CDR3 DNA. D genes are given only for firm matches. The size field is filled for only some rows; it gives once, few, many or a size class.

D gene: .; J gene: TRBJ1-1; CDR3 length: 14; clone size: .; V gene: TRBV5-1; CDR3 protein: CASSLNADSSEAFF; CDR3 DNA: TGCGCCAGCAGCCTTAATGCGGACAGCTCTGAAGCTTTCTTT
D gene: TRBD1; J gene: TRBJ1-1; CDR3 length: 17; clone size: .; V gene: TRBV19; CDR3 protein: CASRSGTGAQAHTEAFF; CDR3 DNA: TGTGCCAGTAGGTCCGGGACAGGGGCCCAGGCACACACTGAAGCTTTCTTT
D gene: TRBD1; J gene: TRBJ2-1; CDR3 length: 12; clone size: few; V gene: TRBV29-1; CDR3 protein: CSASDRGDEQFF; CDR3 DNA: TGCAGCGCCTCGGACAGGGGTGATGAGCAGTTCTTC
D gene: TRBD2; J gene: TRBJ2-3; CDR3 length: 19; clone size: once; V gene: TRBV4-1; CDR3 protein: CASSHPGLAGGAPTDTQYF; CDR3 DNA: TGCGCCAGCAGCCATCCGGGACTAGCGGGGGGGGCGCCCACAGATACGCAGTATTTT
D gene: .; J gene: TRBJ1-5; CDR3 length: 14; clone size: once; V gene: TRBV6-6; CDR3 protein: CASTGPGVNQPQHF; CDR3 DNA: TGTGCCAGCACCGGACCGGGGGTAAATCAGCCCCAGCATTTT
D gene: TRBD1; J gene: TRBJ2-1; CDR3 length: 14; clone size: few; V gene: TRBV30; CDR3 protein: CAWNRDRGQVEQFF; CDR3 DNA: TGTGCCTGGAACCGGGACAGGGGGCAGGTAGAGCAGTTCTTC
D gene: TRBD1; J gene: TRBJ2-5; CDR3 length: 14; clone size: once; V gene: TRBV6-5; CDR3 protein: CVSRDRQGLGTQYF; CDR3 DNA: TGTGTCAGCAGGGATCGACAGGGGCTAGGGACCCAGTACTTC
D gene: .; J gene: TRBJ2-5; CDR3 length: 15; clone size: .; V gene: TRBV6-6; CDR3 protein: CASSHPGPPAETQYF; CDR3 DNA: TGTGCCAGCAGTCACCCGGGTCCCCCGGCAGAGACCCAGTACTTC
D gene: TRBD1; J gene: TRBJ1-5; CDR3 length: 15; clone size: once; V gene: TRBV10-3; CDR3 protein: CAISGGTGRNQPQHF; CDR3 DNA: TGTGCCATCAGTGGAGGGACAGGACGCAATCAGCCCCAGCATTTT
D gene: .; J gene: TRBJ2-5; CDR3 length: 16; clone size: .; V gene: TRBV5-1; CDR3 protein: CASSSIRGSAQETQYF; CDR3 DNA: TGCGCCAGCAGCAGTATAAGGGGATCGGCACAAGAGACCCAGTACTTC